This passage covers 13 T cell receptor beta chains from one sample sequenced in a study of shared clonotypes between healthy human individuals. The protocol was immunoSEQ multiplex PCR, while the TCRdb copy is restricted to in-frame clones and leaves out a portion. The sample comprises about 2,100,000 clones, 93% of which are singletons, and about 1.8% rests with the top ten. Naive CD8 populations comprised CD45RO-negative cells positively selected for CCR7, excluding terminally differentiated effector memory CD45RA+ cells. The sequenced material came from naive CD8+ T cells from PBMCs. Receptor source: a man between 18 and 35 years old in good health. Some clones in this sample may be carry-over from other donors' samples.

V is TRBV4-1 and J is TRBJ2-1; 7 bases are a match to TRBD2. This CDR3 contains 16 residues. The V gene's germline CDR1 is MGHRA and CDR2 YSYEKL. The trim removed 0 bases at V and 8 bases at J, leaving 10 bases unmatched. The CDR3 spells CASSQDVRTRVDEQFF. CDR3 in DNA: TGCGCCAGCAGCCAAGATGTTAGGACTAGGGTCGATGAGCAGTTCTTC.

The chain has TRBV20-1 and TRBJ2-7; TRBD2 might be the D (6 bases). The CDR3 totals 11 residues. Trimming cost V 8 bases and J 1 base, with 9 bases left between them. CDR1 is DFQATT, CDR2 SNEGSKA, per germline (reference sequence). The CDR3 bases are TGCAGTCTAGCGCCGTCCTACGAGCAGTACTTC. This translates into CSLAPSYEQYF.

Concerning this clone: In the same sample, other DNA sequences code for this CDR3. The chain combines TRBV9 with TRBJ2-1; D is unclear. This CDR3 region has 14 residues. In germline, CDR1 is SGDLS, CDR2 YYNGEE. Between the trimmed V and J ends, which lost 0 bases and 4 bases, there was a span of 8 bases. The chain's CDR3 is CASSVEDRYNEQFF. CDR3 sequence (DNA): TGTGCCAGCAGCGTAGAGGACCGATACAATGAGCAGTTCTTC.

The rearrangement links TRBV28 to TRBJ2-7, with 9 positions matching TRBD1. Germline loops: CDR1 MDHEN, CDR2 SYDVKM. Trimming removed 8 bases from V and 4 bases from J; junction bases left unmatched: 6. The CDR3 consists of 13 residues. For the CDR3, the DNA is TGTGCCAGCGGGACAGGGACGTCTTACGAGCAGTACTTC. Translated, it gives CASGTGTSYEQYF.

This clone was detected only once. CDR3 coding DNA: TGTGCCAGCAGTCAAGGCGGGAGCGGGGTCACAGATACGCAGTATTTT. Encoded protein: CASSQGGSGVTDTQYF. The chain combines TRBV27 with TRBJ2-3; TRBD2 agrees at 7 bases. There are 16 residues in the CDR3. Germline V gene data show CDR1 as MNHEY and CDR2 as SMNVEV (reference sequence). The trim removed 5 bases at V and 2 bases at J, leaving 10 bases unmatched.

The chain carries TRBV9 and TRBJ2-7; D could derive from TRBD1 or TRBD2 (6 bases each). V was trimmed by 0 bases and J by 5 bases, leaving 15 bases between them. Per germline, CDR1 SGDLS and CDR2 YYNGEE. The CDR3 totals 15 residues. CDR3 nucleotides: TGTGCCAGCAGCGTAGGAGGGGGGTCACGGAACGAGCAGTACTTC. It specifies CASSVGGGSRNEQYF.

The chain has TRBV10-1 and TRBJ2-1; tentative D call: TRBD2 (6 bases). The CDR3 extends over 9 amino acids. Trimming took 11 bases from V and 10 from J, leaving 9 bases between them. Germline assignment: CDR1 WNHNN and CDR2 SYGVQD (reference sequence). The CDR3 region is CASREEQFF. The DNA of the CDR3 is TGCGCCTCCCGGGAGGAGCAGTTCTTC.

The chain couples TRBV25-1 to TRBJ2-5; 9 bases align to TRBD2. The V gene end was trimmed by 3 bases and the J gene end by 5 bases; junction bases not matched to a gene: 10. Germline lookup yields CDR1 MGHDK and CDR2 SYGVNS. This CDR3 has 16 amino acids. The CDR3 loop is CASSDGARGLAETQYF. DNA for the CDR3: TGTGCCAGCAGTGACGGCGCGAGAGGACTAGCGGAGACCCAGTACTTC.

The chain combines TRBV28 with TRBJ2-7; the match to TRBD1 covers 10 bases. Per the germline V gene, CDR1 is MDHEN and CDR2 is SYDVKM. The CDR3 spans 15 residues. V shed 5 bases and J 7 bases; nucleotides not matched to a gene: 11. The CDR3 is CASSLDRGGSGEQYF. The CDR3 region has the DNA TGTGCCAGCAGTCTGGACAGGGGGGGCTCGGGTGAGCAGTACTTC.

The CDR3 DNA reads as TGTGCCAGTAGTATAGGATTCCGGGACGAGGGGCTAAACACTGAAGCTTTCTTT. Residues: CASSIGFRDEGLNTEAFF. The chain carries TRBV19 and TRBJ1-1; TRBD1 might be the D (5 bases). Germline assignment: CDR1 LNHDA and CDR2 SQIVND (reference sequence). The ends were cut back, 1 base at V and 2 bases at J, with 20 bases in the middle. This CDR3 spans 18 amino acids. Full variable domain (rest looked up from reference TRBV19 and TRBJ1-1): DGGITQSPKYLFRKEGQNVTLSCEQNLNHDAMYWYRQDPGQGLRLIYYSQIVNDFQKGDIAEGYSVSREKKESFPLTVTSAQKNPTAFYLCASSIGFRDEGLNTEAFFGQGTRLTVV.

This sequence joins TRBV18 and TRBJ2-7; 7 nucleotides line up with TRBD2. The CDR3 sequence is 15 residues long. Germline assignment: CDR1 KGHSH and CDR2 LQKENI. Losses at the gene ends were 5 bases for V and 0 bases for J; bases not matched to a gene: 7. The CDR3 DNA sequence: TGTGCCAGCTCAGCAACTAGCGCGAACTCCTACGAGCAGTACTTC. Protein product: CASSATSANSYEQYF.

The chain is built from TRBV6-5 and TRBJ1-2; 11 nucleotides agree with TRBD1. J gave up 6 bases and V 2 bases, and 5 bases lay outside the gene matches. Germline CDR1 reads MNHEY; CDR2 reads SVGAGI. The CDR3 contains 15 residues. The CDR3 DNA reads TGTGCCAGCAGTTACGTTAGGACAGGGGGCAATGGCTACACCTTC. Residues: CASSYVRTGGNGYTF.

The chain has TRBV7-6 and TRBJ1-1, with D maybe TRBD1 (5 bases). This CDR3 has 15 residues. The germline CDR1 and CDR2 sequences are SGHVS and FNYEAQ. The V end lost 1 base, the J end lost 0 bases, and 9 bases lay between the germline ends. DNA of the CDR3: TGTGCCAGCAGCTTAGAGCGGGGCATGAACACTGAAGCTTTCTTT. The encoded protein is CASSLERGMNTEAFF.